The 18 T cell receptor beta chains presented below share a single source sample, sequenced in a study of patients and donors after allogeneic stem cell transplantation. Each CDR3 protein is one row after TCRdb ran MiXCR on the RT-PCR reads. The sample holds fewer than 500,000 distinct CDR3 sequences; around 16% are singletons and the top ten take 7% to 7.5%. The source material was blood, either unsorted or a sorted T cell fraction (not recorded which). These receptors came from a human donor who was either an allogeneic HSCT recipient or a stem cell or donor lymphocyte infusion donor (not recorded which). It is not recorded whose cells these are; they may come from a transplant donor.

In this sample, this clonotype turned up a few times. This chain uses TRBV5-1 with TRBJ2-7; D uncertain. The CDR3 spans 13 residues. Per germline, CDR1 SGHRS and CDR2 YFSETQ. Trimming removed 0 bases at V and 4 bases at J, with 8 bases between. Written as DNA, the CDR3 is TGCGCCAGCAGCTTGGAAACACCATACGAGCAGTACTTC. Translation gives CASSLETPYEQYF. Based on the CDR3 plus reference TRBV5-1 and TRBJ2-7, the full variable domain is KAGVTQTPRYLIKTRGQQVTLSCSPISGHRSVSWYQQTPGQGLQFLFEYFSETQRNKGNFPGRFSGRQFSNSRSEMNVSTLELGDSALYLCASSLETPYEQYFGPGTRLTVT.

The chain uses TRBV19 and TRBJ1-2; the D gene is possibly TRBD1 (5 bases). Germline values: CDR1 LNHDA, CDR2 SQIVND (reference sequence). V was shortened by 0 bases and J by 4 bases, with 15 bases between the two germline ends. There are 16 residues in the CDR3. The CDR3 DNA sequence: TGTGCCAGTAGTATAGATTTCGGGGGGACGCCCTATGGCTACACCTTC. Protein product: CASSIDFGGTPYGYTF. Supplemented by reference TRBV19 and TRBJ1-2, the full variable domain reads DGGITQSPKYLFRKEGQNVTLSCEQNLNHDAMYWYRQDPGQGLRLIYYSQIVNDFQKGDIAEGYSVSREKKESFPLTVTSAQKNPTAFYLCASSIDFGGTPYGYTFGSGTRLTVV.

This chain uses TRBV7-8 with TRBJ2-3; 9 positions agree with TRBD2. With 5 bases clipped from V and 7 bases from J, the junction kept 13 bases outside the gene matches. Germline CDR1 reads SGHVS; CDR2 reads FQNEAQ. CDR3 length: 16 amino acids. The CDR3 region has the DNA TGTGCCAGCAGCCTATGGACTAGCGTCACACGTAATACGCAGTATTTT. This sequence encodes CASSLWTSVTRNTQYF.

The V gene is TRBV6-5, the J gene TRBJ1-1; D is uncertain. The V end was cut by 2 bases, the J end by 4 bases, with 11 bases between. CDR1 is MNHEY, CDR2 SVGAGI, per germline. The CDR3 runs 14 residues. The CDR3 DNA reads as TGTGCCAGCAGTTACGACTCCTCAGGCACTGAAGCTTTCTTT. The encoded protein is CASSYDSSGTEAFF.

The rearrangement joins TRBV4-1 to TRBJ2-7; tentatively, D is TRBD2 (6 bases). V shed 3 bases and J shed 0 bases, with 15 bases lying between them. The CDR3 is 16 residues long. Germline-derived CDR1 and CDR2 are MGHRA and YSYEKL. The CDR3 DNA sequence: TGCGCCAGCAGCCACCCAGTGGTAGCGGTCTCCTACGAGCAGTACTTC. Translating it yields CASSHPVVAVSYEQYF.

At least ten counts were recorded for this clonotype. The V and J genes are TRBV12-3 or TRBV12-4 and TRBJ2-1; D is possibly TRBD2 (6 bases). The CDR3 length is 15 residues. V was pared by 6 bases and J by 4 bases, with 16 bases between. This chain's CDR3 is CASSPSGRAYNEQFF. The CDR3 nucleotides read TGTGCCAGCAGCCCCTCCGGGAGAGCATACAATGAGCAGTTCTTC.

A few counts support this clonotype. The chain employs TRBV5-5 and TRBJ2-2, with TRBD1 matching 8 bases. V lost 5 bases and J lost 0; bases outside the gene matches: 6. The CDR3 is 16 residues long. Germline CDR1 is SGHKS and CDR2 is YYEKEE (reference sequence). CDR3 loop: CASRGGQASNTGELFF. In DNA, the CDR3 is TGTGCCAGCAGGGGGGGACAGGCGTCGAACACCGGGGAGCTGTTTTTT. Looking up the rest from reference TRBV5-5 and TRBJ2-2 gives the full variable domain: DAGVTQSPTHLIKTRGQQVTLRCSPISGHKSVSWYQQVLGQGPQFIFQYYEKEERGRGNFPDRFSARQFPNYSSELNVNALLLGDSALYLCASRGGQASNTGELFFGEGSRLTVL.

The genes are TRBV2 and TRBJ1-1; D not resolved. V lost 8 bases, J lost 8 bases, and 15 bases lay in between. This CDR3 comprises 12 residues. The germline V gene encodes CDR1 SNHLY and CDR2 FYNNEI. This CDR3 is CASAPIGREAFF. The DNA for the CDR3 is TGTGCCAGCGCCCCCATCGGTAGGGAAGCTTTCTTT.

The CDR3 protein is CAWSRLDNTQYF. CDR3 nucleotide sequence: TGTGCCTGGAGTAGACTGGACAATACGCAGTATTTT. The chain joins TRBV30 to TRBJ2-3, with a possible D match to TRBD1 (5 bases). The V gene lost 2 bases and the J gene lost 7 bases, with 10 bases spanning the gap. This CDR3 is 12 amino acids long. Germline V gene data show CDR1 as GTSNPN and CDR2 as SVGIG (reference sequence). The whole variable domain, remainder taken from reference TRBV30 and TRBJ2-3, is SQTIHQWPATLVQPVGSPLSLECTVEGTSNPNLYWYRQAAGRGLQLLFYSVGIGQISSEVPQNLSASRPQDRQFILSSKKLLLSDSGFYLCAWSRLDNTQYFGPGTRLTVL.

This clonotype was counted between two and nine times. This chain joins TRBV6-2 or TRBV6-3 and TRBJ2-7; the match to TRBD2 covers 12 bases. The CDR3 loop spans 17 amino acids. After removal of 4 bases from V and 2 bases from J, the junction contained 9 bases not matched to a gene. Germline assignment: CDR1 MNHEY and CDR2 SVGEGT. For the CDR3, the DNA is TGTGCCAGCAGTTCAACTCACCCTAGCGGGAGGGCCTACGAGCAGTACTTC. It is translated as CASSSTHPSGRAYEQYF.

This clonotype showed up many times. One end of the junction is discordant with germline, which a read error may explain. This chain connects TRBV12-3 or TRBV12-4 to TRBJ2-1; D gene uncertain. The CDR3 loop spans 14 amino acids. CDR3 nucleotides: TGTGCCAGCAGATTAGCTGTTCAGATGGATGAGCAGTTCTTC. Its translation: CASRLAVQMDEQFF.

This clonotype turned up a few times. The chain combines TRBV7-9 with TRBJ1-6, with D unresolved. The CDR3 extends over 15 amino acids. Germline V CDR1 and CDR2: SEHNR, FQNEAQ (reference sequence). With 0 bases removed from V and 7 bases from J, the gap between germline ends came to 10 bases. The CDR3: CASSLATSENSPLHF. The CDR3 DNA sequence: TGTGCCAGCAGCTTAGCGACCTCCGAGAATTCACCCCTCCACTTT.

This clonotype was counted at least ten times. The chain is built from TRBV7-8 and TRBJ2-7, with D perhaps TRBD1 (5 bases). CDR1 SGHVS and CDR2 FQNEAQ come from the germline V gene. The length of the CDR3 is 13 residues. V was trimmed by 7 bases and J by 4 bases, leaving 14 bases between them. The CDR3 coding sequence is TGTGCCAGCACCCACCCGAAGGGGTACGAGCAGTACTTC. Translating gives CASTHPKGYEQYF.

This clonotype has just a few counts. The chain employs TRBV18 and TRBJ1-2; D unclear. This CDR3 is 13 amino acids long. Germline V CDR1 and CDR2: KGHSH, LQKENI. With 2 bases removed from V and 4 bases from J, the gap between germline ends came to 8 bases. The CDR3 is CASSPGPLYGYTF. The CDR3, as DNA: TGTGCCAGCTCACCAGGGCCGCTCTATGGCTACACCTTC.

This clonotype has only a few counts. V and J are TRBV20-1 and TRBJ2-5; no definite D call. Trimming cost V 0 bases and J 5 bases, with 16 bases left between them. The CDR3 is 15 amino acids. Germline V gene sequence: CDR1 DFQATT, CDR2 SNEGSKA (reference sequence). The CDR3 region has the DNA TGCAGTGCTAGAGATTGGGTAAACCTGTTGGAGACCCAGTACTTC. As protein: CSARDWVNLLETQYF.

This clonotype came up a few times. This chain links TRBV20-1 with TRBJ1-4; weak D call: TRBD1 (6 bases). The CDR3 consists of 14 residues. The V end lost 0 bases, the J end lost 6 bases, and 11 bases lay between the germline ends. Germline values: CDR1 DFQATT, CDR2 SNEGSKA (reference sequence). The CDR3 loop reads CSARDRDKDEKLFF. For the CDR3, the DNA is TGCAGTGCTAGAGACCGGGACAAAGATGAAAAACTGTTTTTT.

The rearrangement joins TRBV10-3 to TRBJ2-2, with D possibly TRBD1 on 5 matching bases. The CDR3 length is 14 residues. Germline V lookup: CDR1 ENHRY, CDR2 SYGVKD. V dropped 7 bases and J dropped 6 bases, with 15 bases sitting between them. DNA for the CDR3: TGTGCCATCATGACTGGGCAGGGCCCCGGGGAGCTGTTTTTT. This encodes CAIMTGQGPGELFF.

This clonotype was counted ten times or more. The V and J genes are TRBV3-1 and TRBJ2-7; 9 nucleotides match TRBD2. The length of the CDR3 is 15 residues. Germline lookup yields CDR1 LGHDT and CDR2 YNNKEL (reference sequence). J was trimmed by 0 bases and V by 3 bases; bases with no gene match: 3. The CDR3 here is CASSQNSGSSYEQYF. CDR3 nucleotides: TGTGCCAGCAGCCAGAATAGCGGGAGCTCCTACGAGCAGTACTTC.